The present T cell receptor (beta chain) was sequenced within a study of T cell clonotyping in hematopoietic cell transplantation. Points on this clone: Its antigen is undetermined.

Broader study findings: CD4 and CD8 repertoire contributions could not be separated without sorting. Recipient TCR diversity dropped after transplant; expanded clonotypes rose from day 30 to 180. Broader posttransplant TCR repertoire diversity was predicted by graft donor and pretransplant recipient Inverse Simpson Index values.

Repertoires were generated with immunoSEQ multiplex PCR, while TCRdb's copy carries only in-frame clones and drops some. The top ten hold under 0.95% of the sample, which has roughly 44,000 clones, roughly 96% seen once. The specimen sequenced was peripheral blood mononuclear cells. This TCR was recovered from a man aged 25 to 40 in good health. Some clones in this sample may be carry-over from other donors' samples.

CDR3 nucleotide sequence: TGTGCCAGCAGCCCCTCTAGGGCCAAAAACATTCAGTACTTC. Translation: CASSPSRAKNIQYF. The chain joins TRBV11-2 to TRBJ2-4, with D unresolved. Trimming stripped 5 bases from V and 1 base from J, with 9 bases between. The CDR3 consists of 14 residues. Germline loops: CDR1 SGHAT, CDR2 FQNNGV.